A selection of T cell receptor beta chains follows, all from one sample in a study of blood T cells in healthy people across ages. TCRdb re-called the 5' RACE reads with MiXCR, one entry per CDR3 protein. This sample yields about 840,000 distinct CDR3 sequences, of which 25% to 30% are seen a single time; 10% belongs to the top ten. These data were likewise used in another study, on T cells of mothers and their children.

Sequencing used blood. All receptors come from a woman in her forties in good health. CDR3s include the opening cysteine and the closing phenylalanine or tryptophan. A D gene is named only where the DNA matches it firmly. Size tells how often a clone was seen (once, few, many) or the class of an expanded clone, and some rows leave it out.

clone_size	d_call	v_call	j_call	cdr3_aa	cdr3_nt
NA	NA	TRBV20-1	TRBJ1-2	CSARGRGVDGYTF	TGCAGTGCTAGAGGGCGAGGGGTCGATGGCTACACCTTC
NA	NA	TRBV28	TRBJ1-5	CASSLDAGLNQPQHF	TGTGCCAGCAGTTTGGATGCGGGGCTTAATCAGCCCCAGCATTTT
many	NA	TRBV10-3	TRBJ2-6	CAISASAGDSGANVLTF	TGTGCCATCAGTGCCTCGGCAGGGGACTCTGGGGCCAACGTCCTGACTTTC
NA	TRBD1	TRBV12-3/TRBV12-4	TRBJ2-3	CASSGDSHTDTQYF	TGTGCCAGCAGTGGGGACAGCCACACAGATACGCAGTATTTT
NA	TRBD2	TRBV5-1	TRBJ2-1	CASSPRSPGRGDEQFF	TGCGCCAGCAGCCCGAGGAGTCCCGGGAGGGGCGATGAGCAGTTCTTC
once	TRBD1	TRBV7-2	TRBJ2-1	CASSFQAGGGEQFF	TGTGCCAGCAGCTTTCAGGCAGGGGGCGGTGAGCAGTTCTTC
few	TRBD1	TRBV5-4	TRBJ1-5	CASSFQGAGQPQHF	TGTGCCAGCAGCTTCCAGGGGGCAGGCCAGCCCCAGCATTTT
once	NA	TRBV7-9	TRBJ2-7	CASSQPETEYEQYF	TGTGCCAGCAGCCAACCCGAGACAGAGTACGAGCAGTACTTC
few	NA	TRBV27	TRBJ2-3	CASSLYPGRNTQYF	TGTGCCAGCAGTTTATACCCAGGGCGAAATACGCAGTATTTT
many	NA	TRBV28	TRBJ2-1	CASSLSPFYNEQFF	TGTGCCAGCAGTTTATCCCCTTTCTACAATGAGCAGTTCTTC
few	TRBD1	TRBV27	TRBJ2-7	CASSLSGWTGINERYF	TGTGCCAGCAGCTTATCGGGGTGGACAGGGATCAACGAGCGGTACTTC
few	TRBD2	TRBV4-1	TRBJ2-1	CASSPRTSGSYEQFF	TGCGCCAGCAGCCCCCGGACTAGCGGGTCCTATGAGCAGTTCTTC
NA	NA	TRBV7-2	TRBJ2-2	CASSEERVIPGSTGELFF	TGTGCCAGCTCGGAGGAGCGGGTCATCCCGGGGAGCACCGGGGAGCTGTTTTTT
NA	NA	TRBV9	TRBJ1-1	CASSKFGETNTEAFF	TGTGCCAGCAGCAAGTTCGGGGAGACTAACACTGAAGCTTTCTTT
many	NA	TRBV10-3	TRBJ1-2	CAIRYNVGIYGYTF	TGTGCCATCAGATATAACGTGGGTATCTATGGCTACACCTTC
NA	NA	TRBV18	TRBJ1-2	CASSPSGTTNYGYTF	TGTGCCAGCTCACCATCCGGGACAACTAACTATGGCTACACCTTC
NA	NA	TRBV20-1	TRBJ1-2	CSARVGGEKMVYGYTF	TGCAGTGCTAGAGTCGGGGGCGAAAAGATGGTCTATGGCTACACCTTC
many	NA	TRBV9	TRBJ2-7	CASSVDPSSSYEQYF	TGTGCCAGCAGCGTAGATCCGAGCAGCTCCTACGAGCAGTACTTC
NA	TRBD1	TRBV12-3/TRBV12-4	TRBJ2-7	CASSPSDRGVREQYF	TGTGCCAGCAGTCCCTCGGACAGGGGGGTCCGCGAGCAGTACTTC
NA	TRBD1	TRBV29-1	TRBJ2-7	CSVELAGGLGYEQYF	TGCAGCGTTGAATTGGCAGGGGGCCTCGGCTACGAGCAGTACTTC
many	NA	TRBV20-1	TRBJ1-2	CSARDLDGVNYGYTF	TGCAGTGCTAGAGATCTGGACGGGGTAAACTATGGCTACACCTTC
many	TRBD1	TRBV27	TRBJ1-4	CASGTGGIEKLFF	TGTGCCAGTGGGACAGGCGGAATTGAAAAACTGTTTTTT
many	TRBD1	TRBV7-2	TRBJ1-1	CASSSHRGPNTEAFF	TGTGCCAGCAGCTCCCACAGGGGCCCGAACACTGAAGCTTTCTTT
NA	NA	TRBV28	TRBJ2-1	CASTGRVWEQFF	TGTGCCAGCACCGGCCGTGTGTGGGAGCAGTTCTTC